Below are 22 T cell receptor beta chains sequenced from a single sample in a study of Graves' ophthalmopathy and Graves' hyperthyroidism. The TCR beta CDR3 regions underwent amplification from RNA transcripts. HTBI primers were used in a first-round RT-PCR, which preceded a second-round multiplex PCR. From the multiplex PCR reads, TCRdb called clonotypes with MiXCR, one entry per CDR3 protein. The table has approximately 1.2 million distinct CDR3 sequences, about two fifths seen once. Sequencing was done on a sample of peripheral blood or thyroid tissue (not recorded which). All receptors derive from an adult man with Graves' hyperthyroidism.

There are many counts of this clonotype. The chain combines TRBV29-1 with TRBJ1-4; the match to TRBD1 covers 7 bases. J gave up 3 bases and V 5 bases, and 3 bases lay outside the gene matches. CDR3 size: 13 residues. Per germline, CDR1 SQVTM and CDR2 ANQGSEA. The CDR3, as DNA: TGCAGCGTTCCAGGGGGGGCTAATGAAAAACTGTTTTTT. It is translated as CSVPGGANEKLFF.

This clonotype has ten or more counts. The chain recombines TRBV20-1 with TRBJ1-5; D uncertain. Germline-derived CDR1 and CDR2 are DFQATT and SNEGSKA (reference sequence). Trimming shortened V by 3 bases and J by 5 bases, and 11 bases separated the two germline ends. This CDR3 spans 13 amino acids. For the CDR3, the DNA is TGCAGTGCTAGCGTGCAGGTTGATCAGCCCCAGCATTTT. The encoded protein is CSASVQVDQPQHF.

This clonotype has more than one count but fewer than ten. The CDR3 region has the DNA TGTGCCAGTAGTAGACAAGGCCATGGCTACACCTTC. Residues: CASSRQGHGYTF. The V gene is TRBV19, the J gene TRBJ1-2, with D hard to call. CDR3 length: 12 residues. The germline V and J ends were trimmed by 4 bases and 6 bases, with 9 bases remaining between them. Germline CDR1 is LNHDA and CDR2 is SQIVND (reference sequence).

The V and J genes are TRBV4-3 and TRBJ2-5; no reliable D call. Germline-derived CDR1 and CDR2 are LGHNA and YSLEER. With 1 base removed from V and 2 bases from J, the gap between germline ends came to 8 bases. This CDR3 spans 14 amino acids. DNA for the CDR3: TGCGCCAGCAGCCAAGTTGGGCGGCAAGAGACCCAGTACTTC. This gives the protein CASSQVGRQETQYF.

The rearrangement links TRBV25-1 to TRBJ2-1, with D possibly TRBD2 on 6 matching bases. The V end was cut by 2 bases, the J end by 2 bases, with 13 bases between. The CDR3 has 16 residues. Germline CDR1 is MGHDK and CDR2 is SYGVNS. The CDR3 loop reads CASSEVRTGAYNEQFF. The CDR3 DNA sequence: TGTGCCAGCAGTGAAGTCCGAACGGGAGCCTACAATGAGCAGTTCTTC.

This clonotype came up a few times. The rearrangement joins TRBV20-1 to TRBJ2-5; TRBD2 matches 8 bases. Trimming removed 0 bases from V and 5 bases from J; junction bases left unmatched: 8. CDR1 is DFQATT, CDR2 SNEGSKA, per germline (reference sequence). The CDR3 contains 15 residues. The CDR3 is CSAREITSGWETQYF. The CDR3 DNA reads TGCAGTGCTAGAGAAATAACTAGCGGATGGGAGACCCAGTACTTC.

This clonotype was observed at least ten times. V usage is TRBV7-6 and J usage is TRBJ2-7, with TRBD2 matching 7 bases. Trimming at V came to 4 bases and at J to 2 bases, leaving 14 bases not matched to a gene. Germline assignment: CDR1 SGHVS and CDR2 FNYEAQ. This CDR3 region has 17 residues. The CDR3 loop reads CASSSALGGGSTYEQYF. The CDR3 DNA reads as TGTGCCAGCAGCTCCGCTTTAGGCGGCGGGAGTACCTACGAGCAGTACTTC.

A note on this clonotype: Given a much more abundant clone one base away, this may be a read error. This chain links TRBV19 with TRBJ1-6; possible D gene TRBD1, 6 bases. The CDR3 contains 14 residues. Trimming took 7 bases from V and 5 from J, leaving 12 bases between them. Germline V gene data show CDR1 as LNHDA and CDR2 as SQIVND (reference sequence). CDR3 in DNA: TGTGCCAGTACCTCGACAGGTCATAATTCACCCCTCCACTTT. Its protein is CASTSTGHNSPLHF.

As regards this clonotype: A much more abundant neighbour one base away suggests this may be a read error. This chain connects TRBV6-5 to TRBJ2-5; D might be TRBD1 (5 bases). Germline assignment: CDR1 MNHEY and CDR2 SVGAGI. V lost 5 bases and J lost 5, with 12 bases in between. The CDR3 has 13 amino acids. In DNA form, the CDR3 reads TGTGCCAGCAGTCGACAGAGCTGGGAGACCCAGTACTTC. The encoded protein is CASSRQSWETQYF.

V is TRBV7-9 and J is TRBJ1-2; 7 bases match TRBD1. After removal of 6 bases from V and 3 bases from J, the junction contained 7 bases not matched to a gene. Germline-derived CDR1 and CDR2 are SEHNR and FQNEAQ (reference sequence). The CDR3 has 14 residues. The CDR3 sequence is CASSPGTDYYGYTF. The CDR3 DNA reads as TGTGCCAGCAGTCCCGGGACAGATTACTATGGCTACACCTTC.

A remark on this clonotype: This is likely a read error, given that the CDR3 carries no conserved phenylalanine or tryptophan at its end. CDR3 DNA sequence: TGTGCCAGCAGCACAGGACAGGGTAACACTGAAGCTTTCCTT. Amino acid sequence: CASSTGQGNTEAFL. V gene TRBV7-9 combines with J gene TRBJ1-1, with TRBD1 matching over 8 bases. V gave up 5 bases and J gave up 2 bases; unmatched junction bases: 4. CDR1 is SEHNR, CDR2 FQNEAQ, per germline (reference sequence). CDR3 length: 14 residues.

The genes are TRBV14 and TRBJ1-1; D remains ambiguous. The CDR3 covers 15 residues. In germline, CDR1 is SGHDN, CDR2 FVKESK. With 4 bases removed from V and 0 bases from J, the gap between germline ends came to 12 bases. The DNA of the CDR3 is TGTGCCAGCAGCCCCATTGACGTACTGAACACTGAAGCTTTCTTT. It is translated as CASSPIDVLNTEAFF.

J is TRBJ2-7 and V is TRBV5-1; 7 bases are shared with TRBD1. In germline, CDR1 is SGHRS, CDR2 YFSETQ. With 0 bases clipped from V and 3 bases from J, the junction kept 9 bases outside the gene matches. The CDR3 has 16 amino acids. The chain's CDR3 is CASSLGQTGNSYEQYF. Here the CDR3 DNA reads TGCGCCAGCAGCTTGGGTCAGACAGGGAACAGCTACGAGCAGTACTTC.

Ten or more counts support this clonotype. The CDR3, as DNA: TGCGCCAGCAGCCAGGTACAGGGCGCAAGCACTGAAGCTTTCTTT. This encodes CASSQVQGASTEAFF. V and J are TRBV4-1 and TRBJ1-1, with D perhaps TRBD1 (6 bases). CDR3 size: 15 residues. Germline V CDR1 and CDR2: MGHRA, YSYEKL. The germline V and J ends were trimmed by 3 bases and 4 bases, with 15 bases remaining between them.

This chain uses TRBV7-2 with TRBJ2-5; 9 positions agree with TRBD1. Germline CDR1 and CDR2: SGHTA and FQGNSA. Trimming removed 5 bases from V and 7 bases from J; junction bases left unmatched: 2. This CDR3 has 12 amino acids. CDR3 DNA: TGTGCCAGCAGCGCGGACAGGGGGACCCAGTACTTC. Protein product: CASSADRGTQYF.

The table lists this clonotype with many counts. The chain uses TRBV10-3 and TRBJ1-6, with D perhaps TRBD1 (5 bases). The CDR3 sequence is 14 residues long. CDR1 is ENHRY and CDR2 is SYGVKD in the germline V gene. Trimming removed 10 bases at V and 8 bases at J, with 18 bases between. The CDR3 region has the DNA TGTGCCACCGGCCTGGCAGGGCCAGATTCACCCCTCCACTTT. Its translation is CATGLAGPDSPLHF.

This chain connects TRBV7-9 to TRBJ2-6, with D perhaps assigned TRBD1 or TRBD2 (5 bases each). Germline V gene sequence: CDR1 SEHNR, CDR2 FQNEAQ (reference sequence). CDR3 size: 15 residues. Trimming took 10 bases from V and 0 from J, leaving 13 bases between them. The CDR3 DNA follows: TGTGCCAACGAGGGGACGGCCTCTGGGGCCAACGTCCTGACTTTC. The encoded protein is CANEGTASGANVLTF.

This clonotype was picked up a small number of times. The chain is built from TRBV7-8 and TRBJ2-7; 7 bases are a match to TRBD2. Trimming took 5 bases from V and 0 from J; bases not matched to a gene: 19. The germline V gene encodes CDR1 SGHVS and CDR2 FQNEAQ. CDR3 length equals 19 residues. The CDR3, as DNA: TGTGCCAGCAGCCCTAGCGGAGTAGTGCCGGAACATAGCTCCTACGAGCAGTACTTC. Translated: CASSPSGVVPEHSSYEQYF.

There are many counts of this clonotype. The V and J genes are TRBV7-9 and TRBJ1-5; 8 bases match TRBD1. This CDR3 region has 14 residues. CDR1 is SEHNR and CDR2 is FQNEAQ in the germline V gene (reference sequence). V was clipped by 5 bases and J by 6 bases; unmatched bases: 6. The CDR3 loop is CASSPQGAAQPQHF. CDR3 DNA: TGTGCCAGCAGCCCTCAGGGGGCAGCTCAGCCCCAGCATTTT.

This clonotype came up a few times. The gene calls are TRBV5-8 and TRBJ1-5, with D perhaps TRBD1 (6 bases). The germline V gene has CDR1 SGHTS and CDR2 YDEGEE. V was trimmed by 0 bases and J by 6 bases, leaving 13 bases between them. There are 15 residues in the CDR3. The CDR3 DNA sequence: TGTGCCAGCAGCTTGGCAGGGGTCAACTCTCAGCCCCAGCATTTT. Translation: CASSLAGVNSQPQHF.

This clonotype was seen ten or more times. The rearrangement uses TRBV29-1 and TRBJ1-2; the match to TRBD1 covers 7 bases. The junction had 7 bases not matched to a gene; V was cut back by 4 bases and J by 2 bases. Per germline, CDR1 SQVTM and CDR2 ANQGSEA. This CDR3 is 14 amino acids long. DNA for the CDR3: TGCAGCGTTGTGGGCAGGGGGATAAACTATGGCTACACCTTC. Residues: CSVVGRGINYGYTF.

The gene calls are TRBV19 and TRBJ1-1; TRBD1 might be the D (5 bases). The CDR3 totals 15 residues. The V and J ends lost 5 bases and 4 bases respectively, with 17 bases between them. In germline, CDR1 is LNHDA, CDR2 SQIVND (reference sequence). CDR3 in amino acids: CASSAHASGITEAFF. CDR3 nucleotide sequence: TGTGCCAGTAGTGCGCACGCTTCAGGGATCACTGAAGCTTTCTTT.